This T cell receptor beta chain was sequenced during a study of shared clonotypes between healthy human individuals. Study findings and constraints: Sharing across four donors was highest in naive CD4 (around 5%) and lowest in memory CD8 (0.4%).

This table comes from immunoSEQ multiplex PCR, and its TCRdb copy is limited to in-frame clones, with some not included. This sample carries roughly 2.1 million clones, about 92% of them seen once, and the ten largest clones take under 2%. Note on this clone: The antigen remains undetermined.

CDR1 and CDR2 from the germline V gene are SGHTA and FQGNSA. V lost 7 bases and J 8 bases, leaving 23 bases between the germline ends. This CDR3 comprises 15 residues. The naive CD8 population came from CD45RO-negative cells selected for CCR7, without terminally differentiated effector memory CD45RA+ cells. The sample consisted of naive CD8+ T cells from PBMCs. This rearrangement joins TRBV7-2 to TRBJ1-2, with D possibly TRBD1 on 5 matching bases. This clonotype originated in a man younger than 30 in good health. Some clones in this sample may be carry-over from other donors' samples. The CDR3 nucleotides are TGTGCCAGCACCCCTGCCGGGAGGGACGGTCGGGGCTACACCTTC. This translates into CASTPAGRDGRGYTF.